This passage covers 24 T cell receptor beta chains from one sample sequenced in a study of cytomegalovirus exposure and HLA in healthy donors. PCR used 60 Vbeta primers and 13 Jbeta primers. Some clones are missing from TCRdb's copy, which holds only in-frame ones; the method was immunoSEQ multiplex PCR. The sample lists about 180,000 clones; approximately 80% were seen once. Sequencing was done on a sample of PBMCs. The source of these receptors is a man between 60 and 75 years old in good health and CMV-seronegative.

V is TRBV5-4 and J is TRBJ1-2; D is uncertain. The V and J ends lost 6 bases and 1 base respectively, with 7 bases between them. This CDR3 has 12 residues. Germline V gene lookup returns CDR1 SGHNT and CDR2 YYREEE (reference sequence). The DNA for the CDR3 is TGTGCCAGCAAGGGAGTTAACTATGGCTACACCTTC. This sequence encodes CASKGVNYGYTF.

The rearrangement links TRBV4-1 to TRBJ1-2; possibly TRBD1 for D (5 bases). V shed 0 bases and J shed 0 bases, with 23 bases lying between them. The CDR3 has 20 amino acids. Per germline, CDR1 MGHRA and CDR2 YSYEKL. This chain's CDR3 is CASSQDLLVRQGPPNYGYTF. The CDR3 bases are TGCGCCAGCAGCCAAGATCTTCTCGTAAGGCAGGGTCCACCTAACTATGGCTACACCTTC.

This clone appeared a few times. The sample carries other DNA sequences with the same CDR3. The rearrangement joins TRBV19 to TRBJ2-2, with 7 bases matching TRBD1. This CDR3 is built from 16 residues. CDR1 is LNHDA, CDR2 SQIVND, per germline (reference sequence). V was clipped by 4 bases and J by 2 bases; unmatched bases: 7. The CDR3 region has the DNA TGTGCCAGTAGTACCCCGGGACAGTTAAACACCGGGGAGCTGTTTTTT. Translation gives CASSTPGQLNTGELFF.

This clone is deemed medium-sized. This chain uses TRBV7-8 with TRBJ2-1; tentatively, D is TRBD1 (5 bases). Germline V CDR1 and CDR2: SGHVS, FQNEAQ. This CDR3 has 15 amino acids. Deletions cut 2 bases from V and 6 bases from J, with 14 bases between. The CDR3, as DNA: TGTGCCAGCAGCTTATTAAGACAGTTGCGCAATGAGCAGTTCTTC. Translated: CASSLLRQLRNEQFF. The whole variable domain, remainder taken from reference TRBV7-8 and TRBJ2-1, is GAGVSQSPRYKVAKRGQDVALRCDPISGHVSLFWYQQALGQGPEFLTYFQNEAQLDKSGLPSDRFFAERPEGSVSTLKIQRTQQEDSAVYLCASSLLRQLRNEQFFGPGTRLTVL.

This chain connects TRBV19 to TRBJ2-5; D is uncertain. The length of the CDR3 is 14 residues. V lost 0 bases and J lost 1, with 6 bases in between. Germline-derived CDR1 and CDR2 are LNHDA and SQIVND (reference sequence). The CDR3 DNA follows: TGTGCCAGTAGTATAGATGTCAGCCAAGAGACCCAGTACTTC. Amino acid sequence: CASSIDVSQETQYF.

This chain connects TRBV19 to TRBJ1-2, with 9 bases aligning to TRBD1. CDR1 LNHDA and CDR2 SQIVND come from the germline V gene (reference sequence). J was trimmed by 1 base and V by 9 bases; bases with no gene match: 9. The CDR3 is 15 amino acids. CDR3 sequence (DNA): TGTGCCAGCCGTTACCGGGACAGGGTTAACTATGGCTACACCTTC. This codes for CASRYRDRVNYGYTF.

The CDR3 sequence: CASSRDREAYEQYF. The CDR3 region has the DNA TGTGCCAGCTCCCGGGACAGGGAGGCCTACGAGCAGTACTTC. The chain employs TRBV18 and TRBJ2-7; TRBD1 matches 9 bases. The CDR3 is made up of 14 amino acids. V trimming: 6 bases; J trimming: 2 bases; junction bases outside the gene matches: 5. Germline V lookup: CDR1 KGHSH, CDR2 LQKENI.

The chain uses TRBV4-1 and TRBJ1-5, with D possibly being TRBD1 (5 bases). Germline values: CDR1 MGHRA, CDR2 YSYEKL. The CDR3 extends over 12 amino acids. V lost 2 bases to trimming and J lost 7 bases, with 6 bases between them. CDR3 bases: TGCGCCAGCAGCCAATCAGGGCAGCCCCAGCATTTT. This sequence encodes CASSQSGQPQHF.

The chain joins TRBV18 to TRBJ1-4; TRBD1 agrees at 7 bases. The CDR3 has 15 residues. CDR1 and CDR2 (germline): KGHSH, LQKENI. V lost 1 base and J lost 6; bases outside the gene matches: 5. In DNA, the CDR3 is TGTGCCAGCTCACCACAGGGGGCCCCCTATGAAAAACTGTTTTTT. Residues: CASSPQGAPYEKLFF.

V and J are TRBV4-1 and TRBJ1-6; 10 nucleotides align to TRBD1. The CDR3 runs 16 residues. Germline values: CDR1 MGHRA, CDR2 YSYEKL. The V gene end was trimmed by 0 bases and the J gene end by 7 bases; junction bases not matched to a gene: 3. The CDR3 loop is CASSQDWDRGNSPLHF. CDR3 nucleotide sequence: TGCGCCAGCAGCCAAGATTGGGACAGGGGCAATTCACCCCTCCACTTT.

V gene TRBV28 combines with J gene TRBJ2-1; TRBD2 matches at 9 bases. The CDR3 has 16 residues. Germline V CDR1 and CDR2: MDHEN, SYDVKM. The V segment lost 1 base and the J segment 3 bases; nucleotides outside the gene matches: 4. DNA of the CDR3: TGTGCCAGCAGTTTATCGGCTAGCGGGATCTACAATGAGCAGTTCTTC. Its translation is CASSLSASGIYNEQFF. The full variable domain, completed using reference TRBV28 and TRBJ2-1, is DVKVTQSSRYLVKRTGEKVFLECVQDMDHENMFWYRQDPGLGLRLIYFSYDVKMKEKGDIPEGYSVSREKKERFSLILESASTNQTSMYLCASSLSASGIYNEQFFGPGTRLTVL.

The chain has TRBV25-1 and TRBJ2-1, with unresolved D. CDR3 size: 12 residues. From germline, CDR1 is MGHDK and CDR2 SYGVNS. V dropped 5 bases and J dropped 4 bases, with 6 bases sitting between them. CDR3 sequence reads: CASSIIYNEQFF. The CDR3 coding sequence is TGTGCCAGCAGTATAATTTACAATGAGCAGTTCTTC.

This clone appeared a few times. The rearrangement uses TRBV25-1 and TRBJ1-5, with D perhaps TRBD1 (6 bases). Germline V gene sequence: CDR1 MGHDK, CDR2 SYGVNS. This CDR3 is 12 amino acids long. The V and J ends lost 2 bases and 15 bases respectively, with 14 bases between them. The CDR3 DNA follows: TGTGCCAGCAGTGAAGGAGAGGGGGAATGGCATTTT. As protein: CASSEGEGEWHF.

The CDR3 sequence: CASGIGLAVSTDTQYF. In nucleotides, the CDR3 is TGTGCTAGTGGAATTGGGCTAGCGGTAAGCACAGATACGCAGTATTTT. The rearrangement joins TRBV12-5 to TRBJ2-3, with TRBD2 identical over 7 bases. This CDR3 contains 16 residues. Unmatched junction bases numbered 9, after V lost 6 bases and J lost 0 bases. Germline loops: CDR1 LGHNT, CDR2 FRNRAP.

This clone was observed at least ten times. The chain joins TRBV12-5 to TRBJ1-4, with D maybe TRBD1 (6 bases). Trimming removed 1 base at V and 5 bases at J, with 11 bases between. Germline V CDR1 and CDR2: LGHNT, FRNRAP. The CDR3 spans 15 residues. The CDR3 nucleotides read TGTGCTAGTGGTTTGGGGACAGTGGCGAATGAAAAACTGTTTTTT. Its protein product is CASGLGTVANEKLFF.

The CDR3 region is CASSLAGQGNPIWFF. DNA of the CDR3: TGCGCCAGCAGCTTGGCGGGACAGGGGAACCCTATCTGGTTTTTT. J is TRBJ2-2 and V is TRBV5-1; 10 bases agree with TRBD1. CDR1 is SGHRS and CDR2 is YFSETQ in the germline V gene. The CDR3 extends over 15 amino acids. The V gene end was trimmed by 0 bases and the J gene end by 16 bases; junction bases not matched to a gene: 12.

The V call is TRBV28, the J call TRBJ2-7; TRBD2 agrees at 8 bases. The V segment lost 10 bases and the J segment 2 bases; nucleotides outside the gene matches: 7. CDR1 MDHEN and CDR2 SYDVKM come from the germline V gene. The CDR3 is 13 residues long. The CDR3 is CATALAGTYEQYF. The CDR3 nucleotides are TGTGCCACAGCCTTAGCGGGGACCTACGAGCAGTACTTC. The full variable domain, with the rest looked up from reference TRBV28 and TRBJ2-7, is DVKVTQSSRYLVKRTGEKVFLECVQDMDHENMFWYRQDPGLGLRLIYFSYDVKMKEKGDIPEGYSVSREKKERFSLILESASTNQTSMYLCATALAGTYEQYFGPGTRLTVT.

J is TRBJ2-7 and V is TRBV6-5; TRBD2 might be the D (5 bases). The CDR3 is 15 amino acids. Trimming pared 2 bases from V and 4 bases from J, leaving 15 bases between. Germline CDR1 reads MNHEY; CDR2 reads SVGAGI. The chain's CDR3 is CASSYGLPQQYEQYF. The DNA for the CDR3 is TGTGCCAGCAGTTACGGACTCCCCCAACAATACGAGCAGTACTTC.

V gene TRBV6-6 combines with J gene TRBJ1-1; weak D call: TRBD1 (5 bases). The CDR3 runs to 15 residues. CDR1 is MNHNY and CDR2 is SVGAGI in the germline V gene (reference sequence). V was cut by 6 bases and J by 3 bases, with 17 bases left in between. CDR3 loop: CASRRTTVPDTEAFF. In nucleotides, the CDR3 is TGTGCCAGCAGGCGAACGACAGTACCAGACACTGAAGCTTTCTTT.

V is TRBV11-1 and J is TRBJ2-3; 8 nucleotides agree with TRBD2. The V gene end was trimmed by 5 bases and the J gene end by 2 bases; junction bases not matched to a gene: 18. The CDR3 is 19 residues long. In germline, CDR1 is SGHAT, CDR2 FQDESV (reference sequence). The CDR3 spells CASSVLRVRGERNTDTQYF. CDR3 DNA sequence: TGTGCCAGCAGCGTCCTGAGGGTGCGGGGGGAACGAAACACAGATACGCAGTATTTT.

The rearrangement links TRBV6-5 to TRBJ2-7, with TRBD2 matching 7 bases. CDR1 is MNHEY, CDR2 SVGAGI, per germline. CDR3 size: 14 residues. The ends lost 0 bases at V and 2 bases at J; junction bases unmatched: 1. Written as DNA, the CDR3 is TGTGCCAGCAGTTACTCCGCGGGAGCCTACGAGCAGTACTTC. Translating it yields CASSYSAGAYEQYF.

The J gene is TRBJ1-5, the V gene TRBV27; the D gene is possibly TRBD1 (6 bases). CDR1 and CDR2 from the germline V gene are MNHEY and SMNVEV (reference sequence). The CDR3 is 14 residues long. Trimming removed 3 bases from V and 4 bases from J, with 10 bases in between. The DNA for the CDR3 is TGTGCCAGCAGTTTGAAAACAGGGAATCAGCCCCAGCATTTT. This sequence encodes CASSLKTGNQPQHF.

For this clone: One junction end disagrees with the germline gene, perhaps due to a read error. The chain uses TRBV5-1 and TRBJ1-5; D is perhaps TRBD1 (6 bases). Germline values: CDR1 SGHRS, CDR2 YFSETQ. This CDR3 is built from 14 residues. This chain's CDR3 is CASSLSGDGQPQNF. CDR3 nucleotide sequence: TGCGCCAGCAGCTTGAGCGGGGACGGACAGCCCCAGAATTTT.

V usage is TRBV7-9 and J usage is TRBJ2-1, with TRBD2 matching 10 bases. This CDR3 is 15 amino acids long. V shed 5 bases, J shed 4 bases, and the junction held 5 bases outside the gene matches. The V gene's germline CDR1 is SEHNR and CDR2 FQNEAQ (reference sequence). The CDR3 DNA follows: TGTGCCAGCAGCCCACTAGCGGGGCTATACAATGAGCAGTTCTTC. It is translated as CASSPLAGLYNEQFF.